This T cell receptor beta chain is from a study of tumor-infiltrating lymphocytes in primary liver carcinoma. Between roughly 17 and 33 mg of unsorted bulk tissue served as the source from which RNA and DNA were co-extracted. The researchers produced TCR beta cDNA from roughly 550 ng total RNA with a constant-region primer. It was through three nested multiplex PCR rounds of slightly modified ARM-PCR that TCR beta libraries arose. The first two PCR rounds used TRBV1-TRBV30 forward primers with a C-beta reverse primer, approximately 11 cycles each. TCRdb reprocessed the multiplex PCR reads with MiXCR, giving one entry per CDR3 protein. This table has some 50,000 distinct CDR3 sequences, less than 75% appearing once. There are 14 residues in the CDR3. V lost 6 bases and J 1 base, leaving 16 bases between the germline ends. The germline gives CDR1 SQVTM, CDR2 ANQGSEA.

This chain connects TRBV29-1 to TRBJ2-7; a weak D match, TRBD2 (5 bases). The source is a man aged 35-49 years with primary liver carcinoma and hepatitis B virus infection. Sequencing input: liver tumor tissue from sampling region 5. Indicated subset: tumor region T5, tumor centre. The CDR3 DNA reads as TGCAGCGTCCGATCCCAGGACTCTTCCTACGAGCAGTACTTC. Translation: CSVRSQDSSYEQYF.